Presented here are 8 T cell receptor beta chains from one specimen sequenced in a study of cytomegalovirus exposure and HLA in healthy donors. Researchers ran the PCR with 60 Vbeta and 13 Jbeta primers. Sequencing used immunoSEQ multiplex PCR; TCRdb keeps in-frame clones, though not all of them. Of 130,000 to 150,000 clones in the sample, about three quarters were seen once. The sequenced sample consisted of PBMCs. The receptors originated from a male donor in good health and CMV-seronegative.

With regard to this clone: Other DNA variants within this sample encode the same CDR3. The genes are TRBV19 and TRBJ1-1; 7 bases are a match to TRBD1. CDR3 size: 14 residues. In germline, CDR1 is LNHDA, CDR2 SQIVND (reference sequence). V gave up 6 bases and J gave up 1 base; unmatched junction bases: 5. This CDR3 is CASSPGTENTEAFF. The CDR3 coding sequence is TGTGCCAGTAGCCCCGGGACAGAGAACACTGAAGCTTTCTTT.

This clone was seen a single time. The chain employs TRBV11-2 and TRBJ2-5, with D perhaps matching TRBD1 (5 bases). The DNA end lines up better with TRBJ2-7; the J call may be wrong. Germline assignment: CDR1 SGHAT and CDR2 FQNNGV. There are 16 residues in the CDR3. This CDR3 reads CASSLVGQGKRYEQYF. CDR3 in DNA: TGTGCCAGCAGCTTAGTGGGGCAGGGTAAAAGGTACGAGCAGTACTTC.

V gene TRBV11-3 combines with J gene TRBJ2-1; 9 bases map to TRBD1. The CDR3 length is 15 residues. The V and J ends lost 4 bases and 2 bases, in that order; junction bases with no gene match: 3. The germline CDR1 and CDR2 sequences are SGHNT and YENEEA. The chain's CDR3 is CASSWGQGTYNEQFF. As DNA, the CDR3 is TGTGCCAGCAGCTGGGGACAGGGAACCTACAATGAGCAGTTCTTC.

The chain links TRBV25-1 to TRBJ2-1; 10 positions match TRBD1. Per the germline V gene, CDR1 is MGHDK and CDR2 is SYGVNS. CDR3 length: 15 residues. V was clipped by 5 bases and J by 8 bases; unmatched bases: 9. The CDR3: CASSYRTGGFDEQFF. Here the CDR3 DNA reads TGTGCCAGCAGTTACAGGACAGGGGGTTTCGATGAGCAGTTCTTC.

This clone has just a few counts. This chain joins TRBV5-1 and TRBJ2-7, with 10 nucleotides matching TRBD2. From germline, CDR1 is SGHRS and CDR2 YFSETQ. Trimming took 1 base from V and 1 from J; bases not matched to a gene: 2. The CDR3 sequence is 15 residues long. The CDR3 nucleotides read TGCGCCAGCAGCTTGTTACTAGCGGGATCCTACGAGCAGTACTTC. It yields the protein CASSLLLAGSYEQYF.

The chain employs TRBV5-1 and TRBJ2-1; weak D call: TRBD2 (7 bases). Between the trimmed V and J ends, which lost 6 bases and 4 bases, there was a span of 14 bases. The CDR3 loop spans 14 amino acids. Per germline, CDR1 SGHRS and CDR2 YFSETQ. CDR3 bases: TGCGCCAGCACCCCGGGAGGACAGTACAATGAGCAGTTCTTC. This codes for CASTPGGQYNEQFF.

This clone is a singleton in its sample. The chain combines TRBV14 with TRBJ1-2; 7 bases align to TRBD1. V gave up 1 base and J gave up 4 bases; unmatched junction bases: 9. The CDR3 totals 16 residues. Germline CDR1 SGHDN, CDR2 FVKESK. CDR3: CASSQARDSTSYGYTF. CDR3 nucleotides: TGTGCCAGCAGCCAAGCCCGGGACAGTACCTCCTATGGCTACACCTTC.

The rearrangement joins TRBV19 to TRBJ2-7; the D gene is possibly TRBD1 (6 bases). The germline V gene has CDR1 LNHDA and CDR2 SQIVND (reference sequence). V was pared by 1 base and J by 2 bases, with 12 bases between. There are 15 residues in the CDR3. DNA for the CDR3: TGTGCCAGTAGTATAGGGGCAGGGGAGACCTACGAGCAGTACTTC. Amino acids: CASSIGAGETYEQYF. Based on the CDR3 plus reference TRBV19 and TRBJ2-7, the full variable domain is DGGITQSPKYLFRKEGQNVTLSCEQNLNHDAMYWYRQDPGQGLRLIYYSQIVNDFQKGDIAEGYSVSREKKESFPLTVTSAQKNPTAFYLCASSIGAGETYEQYFGPGTRLTVT.